What follows are 11 T cell receptor beta chains derived from one specimen sequenced in a study of CD8 T cells in ankylosing spondylitis. From the 5' RACE reads, TCRdb called clonotypes with MiXCR, one entry per CDR3 protein. The sample has 50,000 to 60,000 distinct CDR3 sequences; around 7.4% are singletons. The source material was blood, either unsorted or a sorted T cell fraction (not recorded which). These receptors were taken from a female donor with ankylosing spondylitis or in good health (not recorded which).

This clonotype occurred many times. J is TRBJ2-5 and V is TRBV18; unclear D gene. CDR1 KGHSH and CDR2 LQKENI come from the germline V gene. The CDR3 consists of 14 residues. Trimming left V 1 base short and J 5 bases short, with 11 bases between. This CDR3 reads CASSPLTVGETQYF. In DNA, the CDR3 is TGTGCCAGCTCACCACTAACGGTGGGGGAGACCCAGTACTTC.

This clonotype was counted ten times or more. The V gene is TRBV7-9, the J gene TRBJ1-2; no definite D call. Trimming pared 3 bases from V and 2 bases from J, leaving 10 bases between. CDR1 SEHNR and CDR2 FQNEAQ come from the germline V gene (reference sequence). This CDR3 has 14 amino acids. This CDR3 is CASSFVGVNYGYTF. The CDR3 DNA sequence: TGTGCCAGCAGCTTCGTCGGGGTCAACTATGGCTACACCTTC.

Only a few counts were recorded for this clonotype. The chain joins TRBV20-1 to TRBJ2-1, with D unresolved. This CDR3 comprises 14 residues. With 1 base removed from V and 3 bases from J, the gap between germline ends came to 10 bases. In germline, CDR1 is DFQATT, CDR2 SNEGSKA (reference sequence). CDR3 protein: CSARGTLLYNEQFF. The CDR3 nucleotides read TGCAGTGCTAGAGGCACGTTACTCTACAATGAGCAGTTCTTC.

This clonotype was counted many times. V and J are TRBV11-2 and TRBJ2-1; D not certain. The germline V gene encodes CDR1 SGHAT and CDR2 FQNNGV. V was pared by 1 base and J by 5 bases, with 18 bases between. The CDR3 consists of 17 residues. CDR3 nucleotide sequence: TGTGCCAGCAGCTTAGTACTTGACCGAGCTACTAACAATGAGCAGTTCTTC. This translates into CASSLVLDRATNNEQFF.

The chain uses TRBV20-1 and TRBJ1-5; tentatively, D is TRBD1 (5 bases). The germline V and J ends were trimmed by 3 bases and 4 bases, with 16 bases remaining between them. The CDR3 has 15 residues. Germline lookup yields CDR1 DFQATT and CDR2 SNEGSKA (reference sequence). The DNA of the CDR3 is TGCAGTGCTAGGGGGGACTGGGGAAGAAATCAGCCCCAGCATTTT. Translated, it gives CSARGDWGRNQPQHF.

This clonotype was observed many times. The rearrangement uses TRBV28 and TRBJ2-2; D not certain. The CDR3 runs to 13 residues. Germline CDR1 and CDR2: MDHEN and SYDVKM. The ends were cut back, 7 bases at V and 4 bases at J, with 10 bases in the middle. The CDR3 DNA is TGTGCCAGCACCCTAGGGTTCACCGGGGAGCTGTTTTTT. Encoded protein: CASTLGFTGELFF.

This clonotype was observed at least ten times. The rearrangement uses TRBV7-6 and TRBJ2-1; D gene ambiguous. The V end was cut by 1 base, the J end by 8 bases, with 12 bases between. Germline V gene data show CDR1 as SGHVS and CDR2 as FNYEAQ. The CDR3 runs 14 residues. The CDR3 spells CASSLGDLQYEQFF. Written as DNA, the CDR3 is TGTGCCAGCAGCTTAGGAGACCTCCAGTATGAGCAGTTCTTC.

The rearrangement joins TRBV7-9 to TRBJ2-7; TRBD1 matches at 8 bases. Germline trimming cut 4 bases from V and 4 bases from J; bases unmatched to any gene: 6. Germline V gene sequence: CDR1 SEHNR, CDR2 FQNEAQ (reference sequence). This CDR3 contains 14 residues. CDR3 bases: TGTGCCAGCAGCTCCCGGACAGGGAAGTACGAGCAGTACTTC. Protein: CASSSRTGKYEQYF. The whole variable domain, filled in from reference TRBV7-9 and TRBJ2-7, reads DTGVSQNPRHKITKRGQNVTFRCDPISEHNRLYWYRQTLGQGPEFLTYFQNEAQLEKSRLLSDRFSAERPKGSFSTLEIQRTEQGDSAMYLCASSSRTGKYEQYFGPGTRLTVT.

The chain is built from TRBV11-2 and TRBJ2-5, with 10 nucleotides matching TRBD2. With 2 bases clipped from V and 4 bases from J, the junction kept 4 bases outside the gene matches. The CDR3 loop spans 15 amino acids. Germline assignment: CDR1 SGHAT and CDR2 FQNNGV. CDR3 nucleotide sequence: TGTGCCAGCAGCTTACTAGCGGGGGTCGGAGAGACCCAGTACTTC. It translates to CASSLLAGVGETQYF.

The chain uses TRBV7-2 and TRBJ2-7, with 9 bases aligning to TRBD2. The CDR3 consists of 13 residues. The V gene's germline CDR1 is SGHTA and CDR2 FQGNSA. Germline trimming cut 6 bases from V and 3 bases from J; bases unmatched to any gene: 3. The CDR3 coding sequence is TGTGCCAGCAGGGGACTAGCTAACTACGAGCAGTACTTC. It codes for CASRGLANYEQYF.

This clonotype was picked up many times. Sequence at one end of the junction differs from germline and may be a read error. The chain joins TRBV6-5 to TRBJ2-3; tentative D call: TRBD1 (6 bases). The CDR3 consists of 13 residues. Germline assignment: CDR1 MNHEY and CDR2 SVGAGI. The CDR3 coding sequence is TGTGCCAGCATTTACAGGGATTTAGATACGCAGTATTTT. This sequence encodes CASIYRDLDTQYF.